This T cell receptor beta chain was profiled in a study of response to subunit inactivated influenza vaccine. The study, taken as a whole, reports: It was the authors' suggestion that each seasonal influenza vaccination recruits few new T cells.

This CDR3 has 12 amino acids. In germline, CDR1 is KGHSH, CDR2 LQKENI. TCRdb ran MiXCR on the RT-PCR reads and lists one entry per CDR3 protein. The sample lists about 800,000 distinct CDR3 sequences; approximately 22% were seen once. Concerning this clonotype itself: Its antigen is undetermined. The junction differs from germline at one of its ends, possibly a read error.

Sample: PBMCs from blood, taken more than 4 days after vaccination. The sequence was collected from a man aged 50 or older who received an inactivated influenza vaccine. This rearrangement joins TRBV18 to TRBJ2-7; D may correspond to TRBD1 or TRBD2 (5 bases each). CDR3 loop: CASSPGREGKHF. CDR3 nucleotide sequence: TGTGCCAGCTCACCAGGGAGAGAGGGGAAGCACTTC.